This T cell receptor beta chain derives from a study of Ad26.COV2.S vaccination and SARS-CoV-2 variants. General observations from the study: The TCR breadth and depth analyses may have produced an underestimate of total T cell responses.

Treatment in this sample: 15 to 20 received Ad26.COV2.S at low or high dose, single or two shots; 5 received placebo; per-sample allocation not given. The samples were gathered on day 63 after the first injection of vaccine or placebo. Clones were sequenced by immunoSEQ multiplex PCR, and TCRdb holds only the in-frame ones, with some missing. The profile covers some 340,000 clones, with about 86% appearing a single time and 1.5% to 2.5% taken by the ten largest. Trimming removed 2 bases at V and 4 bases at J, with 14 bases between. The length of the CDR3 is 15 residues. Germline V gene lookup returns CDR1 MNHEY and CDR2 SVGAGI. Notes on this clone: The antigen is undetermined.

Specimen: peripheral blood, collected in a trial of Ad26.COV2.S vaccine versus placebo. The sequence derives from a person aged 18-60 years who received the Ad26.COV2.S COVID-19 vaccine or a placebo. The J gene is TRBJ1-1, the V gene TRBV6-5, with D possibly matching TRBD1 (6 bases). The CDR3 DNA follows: TGTGCCAGCAGTTACGGGAAACAGGGTTTCACTGAAGCTTTCTTT. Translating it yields CASSYGKQGFTEAFF.